The clone carrying this T cell receptor gamma chain has a handful of counts. The protein given by TCRdb reflects a much larger clone and differs at residue 3 from this DNA's translation, likely from a read error; the protein shown is the DNA's translation. TCRdb made new clone calls on the multiplex PCR reads using CATT. The repertoire holds 20,000 to 30,000 gamma-chain clones, with about 3% as singletons. This sample was included in a study of γδ T cells in repeated Plasmodium falciparum infection. Germline CDR1 is GITISATS and CDR2 is ISYDGTV (reference sequence). This CDR3 is built from 14 residues. Gammadelta T cells were flow-sorted from PBMC into Vgamma9/Vdelta2+ and Vdelta2-negative populations for bulk analysis.

What was sequenced was gamma-delta T cells from blood. This chain uses TRGV9 with TRGJ1 or TRGJ2. The clonotype comes from a pool of human donors (malaria-infected and uninfected, not separated). The CDR3 here is CASWEVPGDYKKLF. Here the CDR3 DNA reads TGTGCCTCGTGGGAGGTGCCGGGCGATTATAAGAAACTCTTT.